This T cell receptor (beta chain) was sequenced during a study of control samples from healthy donors and cancer patients. The method was immunoSEQ multiplex PCR; TCRdb's version includes in-frame clones alone and lacks a portion of them. The table has 85,000 to 90,000 clones, approximately 91% seen once. This CDR3 is 17 amino acids long. Germline-derived CDR1 and CDR2 are MNHEY and SVGEGT. V shed 4 bases and J shed 4 bases, with 19 bases lying between them. V usage is TRBV6-2 or TRBV6-3 and J usage is TRBJ2-2; D might be TRBD1 or TRBD2, each matching 5 bases. This receptor was taken from a woman in her fifties or sixties with colorectal cancer. The sequencing sample was made of PBMCs. The CDR3 sequence: CASSSSLTGRSTGELFF. Here the CDR3 DNA reads TGTGCCAGCAGTTCTTCCTTGACGGGGCGAAGCACCGGGGAGCTGTTTTTT.